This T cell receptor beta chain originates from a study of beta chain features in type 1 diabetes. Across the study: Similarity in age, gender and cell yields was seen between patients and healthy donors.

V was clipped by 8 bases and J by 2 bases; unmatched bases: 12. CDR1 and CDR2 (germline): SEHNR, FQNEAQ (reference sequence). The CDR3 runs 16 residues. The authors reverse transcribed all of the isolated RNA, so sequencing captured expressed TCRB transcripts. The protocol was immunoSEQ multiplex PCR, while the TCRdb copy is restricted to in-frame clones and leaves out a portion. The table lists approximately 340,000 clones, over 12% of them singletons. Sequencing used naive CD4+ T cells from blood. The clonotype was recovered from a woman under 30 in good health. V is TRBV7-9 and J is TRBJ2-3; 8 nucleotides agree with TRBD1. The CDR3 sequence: CASRSSRDRPTDTQYF. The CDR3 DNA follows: TGTGCCAGCCGCTCGTCCCGGGACAGGCCCACAGATACGCAGTATTTT.